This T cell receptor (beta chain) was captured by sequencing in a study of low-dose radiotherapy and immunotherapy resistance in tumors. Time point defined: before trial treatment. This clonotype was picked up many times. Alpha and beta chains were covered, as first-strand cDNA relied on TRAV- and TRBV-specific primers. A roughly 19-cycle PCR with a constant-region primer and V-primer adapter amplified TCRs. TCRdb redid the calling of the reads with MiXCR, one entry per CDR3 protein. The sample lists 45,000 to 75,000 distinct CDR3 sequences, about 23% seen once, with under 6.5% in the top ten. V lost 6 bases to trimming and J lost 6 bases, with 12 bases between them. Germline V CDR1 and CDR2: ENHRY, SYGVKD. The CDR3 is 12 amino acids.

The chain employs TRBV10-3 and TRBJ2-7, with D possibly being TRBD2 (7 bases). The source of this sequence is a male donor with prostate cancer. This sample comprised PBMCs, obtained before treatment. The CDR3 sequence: CAIRGGGPEQYF. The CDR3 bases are TGTGCCATCAGGGGGGGGGGCCCCGAGCAGTACTTC.